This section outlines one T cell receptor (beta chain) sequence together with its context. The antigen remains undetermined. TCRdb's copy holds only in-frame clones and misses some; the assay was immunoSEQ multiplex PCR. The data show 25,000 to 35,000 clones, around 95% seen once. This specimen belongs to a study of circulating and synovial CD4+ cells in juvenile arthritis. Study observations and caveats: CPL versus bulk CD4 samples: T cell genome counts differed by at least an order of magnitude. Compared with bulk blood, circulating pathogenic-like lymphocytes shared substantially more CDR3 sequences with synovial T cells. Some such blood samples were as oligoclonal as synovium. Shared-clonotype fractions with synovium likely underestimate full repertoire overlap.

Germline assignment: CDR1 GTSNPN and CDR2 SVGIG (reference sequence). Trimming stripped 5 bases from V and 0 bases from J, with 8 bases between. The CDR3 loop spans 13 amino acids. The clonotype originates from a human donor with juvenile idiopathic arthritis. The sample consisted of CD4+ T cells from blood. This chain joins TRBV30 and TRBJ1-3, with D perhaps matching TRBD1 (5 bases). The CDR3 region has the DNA TGTGCCTGGTCAGGGCTCTCTGGAAACACCATATATTTT. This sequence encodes CAWSGLSGNTIYF.